These T cell receptor beta chains were read from a single sample in a study of regulatory T cells in long-lasting Graves disease. TCRdb passed the multiplex PCR reads through MiXCR, listing each CDR3 protein once. This sample has about 470,000 distinct CDR3 sequences, with more than 20% found just once. Sample: peripheral blood mononuclear cells (PBMCs), taken when the disease was refractory, from a patient treated with antithyroid drugs. The receptor set was obtained from a female donor with Graves disease. Both conserved end residues are part of each CDR3. A D gene is named only where the DNA matches it firmly. Clone size appears in some rows only: once, few, many, or a class for an expanded clone.

J: TRBJ2-7
D: TRBD2
V: TRBV5-1
length: 16
size: few
CDR3: CASSLGPGLAAYEQYF
DNA: TGCGCCAGCAGCTTAGGGCCGGGACTAGCGGCCTACGAGCAGTACTTC

J: TRBJ2-5
D: TRBD2
V: TRBV7-2
length: 16
size: many
CDR3: CASSLTAAGARETQYF
DNA: TGTGCCAGCAGCTTGACCGCAGCGGGAGCGCGAGAGACCCAGTACTTC

J: TRBJ2-7
D: TRBD1
V: TRBV20-1
length: 15
size: few
CDR3: CSAHHYDRGSYEQYF
DNA: TGCAGTGCCCATCATTATGACAGGGGTTCCTACGAGCAGTACTTC

J: TRBJ2-4
D: .
V: TRBV6-1
length: 15
size: .
CDR3: CASHLRTGDKNIQYF
DNA: TGTGCCAGCCACCTGAGGACCGGAGACAAAAACATTCAGTACTTC

J: TRBJ2-5
D: .
V: TRBV7-9
length: 12
size: many
CDR3: CASSGERKTQYF
DNA: TGTGCCAGCAGCGGGGAGCGGAAGACCCAGTACTTC

J: TRBJ1-1
D: .
V: TRBV29-1
length: 16
size: .
CDR3: CSGEGPGEGVNTEAFF
DNA: TGCAGCGGGGAAGGCCCAGGGGAGGGTGTGAACACTGAAGCTTTCTTT

J: TRBJ2-7
D: .
V: TRBV20-1
length: 15
size: .
CDR3: CSAIQSGGSRFEQYF
DNA: TGCAGTGCAATCCAGTCCGGAGGATCCCGATTCGAGCAGTACTTC

J: TRBJ2-2
D: .
V: TRBV28
length: 16
size: many
CDR3: CASSLGLRENTGELFF
DNA: TGTGCCAGCAGTTTAGGTTTGCGGGAGAACACCGGGGAGCTGTTTTTT

J: TRBJ2-1
D: .
V: TRBV2
length: 15
size: .
CDR3: CASRPSPRAYNEQFF
DNA: TGTGCCAGCCGCCCCTCTCCGCGGGCATACAATGAGCAGTTCTTC

J: TRBJ2-5
D: .
V: TRBV11-2
length: 15
size: many
CDR3: CASSLSGSSSETQYF
DNA: TGTGCCAGCAGCTTATCCGGGTCCTCGTCCGAGACCCAGTACTTC

J: TRBJ1-4
D: .
V: TRBV27
length: 13
size: .
CDR3: CASRFLGNEKLFF
DNA: TGTGCCAGCAGGTTTCTAGGGAATGAAAAACTGTTTTTT

J: TRBJ2-7
D: .
V: TRBV27
length: 12
size: few
CDR3: CASSASPYEQYF
DNA: TGTGCCAGCAGTGCGTCCCCTTACGAGCAGTACTTC

J: TRBJ2-7
D: .
V: TRBV30
length: 12
size: few
CDR3: CAWNPGGYEQYF
DNA: TGTGCCTGGAATCCCGGAGGCTACGAGCAGTACTTC

J: TRBJ2-5
D: TRBD2
V: TRBV29-1
length: 14
size: many
CDR3: CSVPKAGVGETQYF
DNA: TGCAGCGTGCCCAAAGCGGGAGTAGGAGAGACCCAGTACTTC

J: TRBJ2-7
D: TRBD2
V: TRBV11-2
length: 14
size: many
CDR3: CASSLSGRPYEQYF
DNA: TGTGCCAGCAGCTTAAGCGGGAGACCCTACGAGCAGTACTTC

J: TRBJ1-2
D: .
V: TRBV28
length: 16
size: many
CDR3: CASSLFTLKSPYGYTF
DNA: TGTGCCAGCAGTTTATTTACTTTAAAATCTCCTTATGGCTACACCTTC

J: TRBJ1-4
D: .
V: TRBV7-9
length: 15
size: .
CDR3: CASSPTGTGSEKLFF
DNA: TGTGCCAGCAGCCCTACCGGGACGGGGAGTGAAAAACTGTTTTTT

J: TRBJ2-7
D: .
V: TRBV6-5
length: 14
size: many
CDR3: CASSYGETSSEQYF
DNA: TGTGCCAGCAGTTACGGTGAGACTAGTTCCGAGCAGTACTTC

J: TRBJ2-7
D: .
V: TRBV5-1
length: 16
size: .
CDR3: CASSPQGAVSSYEQYF
DNA: TGCGCCAGCAGCCCCCAAGGGGCCGTCAGCTCCTACGAGCAGTACTTC

J: TRBJ2-2
D: .
V: TRBV6-1
length: 16
size: many
CDR3: CASSETRVSNAGELFF
DNA: TGTGCCAGCAGCGAGACCCGGGTCTCAAATGCGGGGGAGCTGTTTTTT

J: TRBJ2-1
D: .
V: TRBV6-1
length: 16
size: .
CDR3: CASYAGDIQFYNEQFF
DNA: TGTGCCAGCTACGCCGGGGACATACAATTCTACAATGAGCAGTTCTTC

J: TRBJ2-7
D: TRBD1
V: TRBV27
length: 15
size: many
CDR3: CASSFFEGQGYEQYF
DNA: TGTGCCAGCAGTTTCTTCGAGGGACAGGGCTACGAGCAGTACTTC

J: TRBJ1-1
D: .
V: TRBV19
length: 15
size: few
CDR3: CASSIAFRGKDEAFF
DNA: TGTGCCAGTAGTATAGCTTTCAGGGGCAAAGATGAAGCTTTCTTT

J: TRBJ2-7
D: .
V: TRBV19
length: 15
size: .
CDR3: CASTKTGPVRGEQYF
DNA: TGTGCCAGTACCAAGACGGGGCCGGTTCGGGGCGAGCAGTACTTC

J: TRBJ2-3
D: TRBD2
V: TRBV6-1
length: 13
size: .
CDR3: CASRRKTGTSKYF
DNA: TGTGCCAGCAGACGAAAGACCGGGACTAGCAAGTATTTT

J: TRBJ2-6
D: TRBD2
V: TRBV20-1
length: 17
size: few
CDR3: CSAEGRVTTGGANVLTF
DNA: TGCAGTGCAGAGGGGAGGGTTACAACGGGGGGGGCCAACGTCCTGACTTTC

J: TRBJ2-3
D: TRBD1
V: TRBV6-1
length: 15
size: .
CDR3: CASRQGAALADTQYF
DNA: TGTGCCAGCAGACAGGGGGCTGCCCTGGCAGATACGCAGTATTTT

J: TRBJ2-2
D: .
V: TRBV7-6
length: 17
size: few
CDR3: CASSSPLGGGGTGELFF
DNA: TGTGCCAGCAGCTCTCCCTTGGGAGGGGGAGGCACCGGGGAGCTGTTTTTT

J: TRBJ1-1
D: .
V: TRBV5-4
length: 13
size: .
CDR3: CASYEIGNTEAFF
DNA: TGTGCCAGCTACGAGATCGGGAACACTGAAGCTTTCTTT

J: TRBJ2-4
D: .
V: TRBV9
length: 15
size: .
CDR3: CASSATSGSKNIQYF
DNA: TGTGCCAGCAGCGCCACTTCAGGGAGCAAAAACATTCAGTACTTC

J: TRBJ1-1
D: .
V: TRBV29-1
length: 13
size: .
CDR3: CSVAGQSNTEAFF
DNA: TGCAGCGTCGCGGGACAATCGAACACTGAAGCTTTCTTT

J: TRBJ2-7
D: .
V: TRBV2
length: 12
size: many
CDR3: CASSPQVYEQYF
DNA: TGTGCCAGCAGCCCACAAGTCTACGAGCAGTACTTC

J: TRBJ2-7
D: .
V: TRBV18
length: 15
size: .
CDR3: CASSPLEAARYEQYF
DNA: TGTGCCAGCTCACCATTGGAGGCAGCCCGCTACGAGCAGTACTTC